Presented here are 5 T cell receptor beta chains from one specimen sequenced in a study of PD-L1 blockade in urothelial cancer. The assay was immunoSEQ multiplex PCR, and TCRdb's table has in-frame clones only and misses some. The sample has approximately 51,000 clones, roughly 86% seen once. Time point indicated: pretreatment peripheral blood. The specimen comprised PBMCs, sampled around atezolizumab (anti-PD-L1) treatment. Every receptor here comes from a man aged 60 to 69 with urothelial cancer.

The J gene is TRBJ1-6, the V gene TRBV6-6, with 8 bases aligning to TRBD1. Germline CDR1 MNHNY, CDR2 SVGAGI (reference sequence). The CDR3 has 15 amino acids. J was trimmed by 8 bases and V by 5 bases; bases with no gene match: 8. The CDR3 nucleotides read TGTGCCAGCAGTCAACAGGGGGGCTCGGATTCACCCCTCCACTTT. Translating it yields CASSQQGGSDSPLHF.

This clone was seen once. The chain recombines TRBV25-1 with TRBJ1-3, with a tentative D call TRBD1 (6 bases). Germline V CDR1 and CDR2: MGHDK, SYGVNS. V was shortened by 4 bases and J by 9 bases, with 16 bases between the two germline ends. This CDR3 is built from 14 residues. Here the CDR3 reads CASSGQEFWSTIYF. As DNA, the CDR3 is TGTGCCAGCAGTGGACAGGAGTTTTGGAGCACCATATATTTT. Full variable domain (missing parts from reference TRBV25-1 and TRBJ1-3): EADIYQTPRYLVIGTGKKITLECSQTMGHDKMYWYQQDPGMELHLIHYSYGVNSTEKGDLSSESTVSRIRTEHFPLTLESARPSHTSQYLCASSGQEFWSTIYFGEGSWLTVV.

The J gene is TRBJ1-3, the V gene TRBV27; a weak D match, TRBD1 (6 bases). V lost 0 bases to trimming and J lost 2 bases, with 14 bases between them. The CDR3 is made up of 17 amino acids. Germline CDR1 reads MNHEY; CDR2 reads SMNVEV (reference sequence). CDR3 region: CASSLSGGRVAGNTIYF. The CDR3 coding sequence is TGTGCCAGCAGTTTATCAGGGGGGAGGGTAGCTGGAAACACCATATATTTT.

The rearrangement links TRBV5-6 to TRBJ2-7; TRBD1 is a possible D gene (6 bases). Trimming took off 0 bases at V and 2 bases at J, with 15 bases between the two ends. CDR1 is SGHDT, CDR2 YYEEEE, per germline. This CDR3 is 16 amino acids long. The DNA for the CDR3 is TGTGCCAGCAGCTTGGCGCAGGGGATTAACGCCTACGAGCAGTACTTC. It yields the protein CASSLAQGINAYEQYF.

The CDR3 coding sequence is TGTGCCAGCTGGATGGACAGGGTTATTTACGAGCAGTACTTC. Protein: CASWMDRVIYEQYF. The chain carries TRBV2 and TRBJ2-7; 8 bases match TRBD1. Germline assignment: CDR1 SNHLY and CDR2 FYNNEI. V was clipped by 8 bases and J by 4 bases; unmatched bases: 10. The CDR3 extends over 14 amino acids.